One and the same sample provided the 16 T cell receptor beta chains below, sequenced in a study of blood T cell repertoires in COVID-19. The repertoire was sequenced with immunoSEQ multiplex PCR; TCRdb's copy has only in-frame clones and lacks some. The sample shows more than 300,000 clones, 80% to 95% of them seen only once. Sequenced material: PBMCs or T cells enriched from blood (not recorded which). The receptor set was obtained from a woman aged 25 to 39 who had recovered from COVID-19.

The CDR3 here is CASTFGEWNGYTF. CDR3 bases: TGTGCCAGCACTTTCGGGGAGTGGAATGGCTACACCTTC. The chain recombines TRBV6-5 with TRBJ1-2; D gene unclear. Germline assignment: CDR1 MNHEY and CDR2 SVGAGI. The CDR3 consists of 13 residues. Between the trimmed V and J ends, which lost 7 bases and 6 bases, there was a span of 15 bases.

This clone has just one count. The chain recombines TRBV7-3 with TRBJ2-5; 11 bases fit TRBD1. CDR1 SGHTA and CDR2 FQGTGA come from the germline V gene. The CDR3 is 15 residues long. The ends lost 4 bases at V and 4 bases at J; junction bases unmatched: 5. Written as DNA, the CDR3 is TGTGCCAGCAGCTACGGACAGGGGGCCCTAGAGACCCAGTACTTC. Amino acids: CASSYGQGALETQYF.

The rearrangement joins TRBV28 to TRBJ2-1, with 8 nucleotides matching TRBD1. Trimming removed 9 bases from V and 8 bases from J; junction bases left unmatched: 12. The CDR3 has 14 residues. Germline assignment: CDR1 MDHEN and CDR2 SYDVKM. In nucleotides, the CDR3 is TGTGCCAGTAATGCAGCAGGGGGCAAGGATGAGCAGTTCTTC. It encodes CASNAAGGKDEQFF. Full variable domain (missing parts from reference TRBV28 and TRBJ2-1): DVKVTQSSRYLVKRTGEKVFLECVQDMDHENMFWYRQDPGLGLRLIYFSYDVKMKEKGDIPEGYSVSREKKERFSLILESASTNQTSMYLCASNAAGGKDEQFFGPGTRLTVL.

V is TRBV10-3 and J is TRBJ2-7; 12 nucleotides agree with TRBD1. Germline V gene sequence: CDR1 ENHRY, CDR2 SYGVKD. CDR3 length: 16 amino acids. After removal of 0 bases from V and 6 bases from J, the junction contained 6 bases not matched to a gene. This CDR3 is CAISESPGTGGAEQYF. The CDR3 nucleotides are TGTGCCATCAGTGAGTCTCCCGGGACAGGGGGCGCCGAGCAGTACTTC.

V usage is TRBV19 and J usage is TRBJ2-7, with D perhaps TRBD1 (6 bases). The germline V gene encodes CDR1 LNHDA and CDR2 SQIVND (reference sequence). Trimming stripped 5 bases from V and 2 bases from J, with 10 bases between. This CDR3 has 13 amino acids. CDR3 in DNA: TGTGCCAGTAGTGCCTCAGGGGCCTACGAGCAGTACTTC. Protein product: CASSASGAYEQYF.

The chain joins TRBV6-2 or TRBV6-3 to TRBJ1-5; 8 bases match TRBD1. This CDR3 region has 20 residues. With 0 bases clipped from V and 0 bases from J, the junction kept 13 bases outside the gene matches. Germline V CDR1 and CDR2: MNHEY, SVGEGT. The CDR3 region has the DNA TGTGCCAGCAGTTACTCCTACACCGGACAGGGACAAAATAGCAATCAGCCCCAGCATTTT. This gives the protein CASSYSYTGQGQNSNQPQHF.

The chain links TRBV5-4 to TRBJ2-3, with a tentative D call TRBD2 (5 bases). V lost 4 bases and J lost 3, with 12 bases in between. CDR1 is SGHNT, CDR2 YYREEE, per germline (reference sequence). The CDR3 runs 14 residues. DNA for the CDR3: TGTGCCAGCAGCCCGGGGATCTTAACAGATACGCAGTATTTT. It yields the protein CASSPGILTDTQYF.

V and J are TRBV29-1 and TRBJ1-2; TRBD1 is a possible D gene (5 bases). Trimming removed 2 bases from V and 8 bases from J, with 15 bases in between. The length of the CDR3 is 13 residues. Germline CDR1 reads SQVTM; CDR2 reads ANQGSEA. The CDR3 coding sequence is TGCAGCGTTGAAACAGGCGAGGATTGGGGCTACACCTTC. Translated: CSVETGEDWGYTF.

The chain couples TRBV7-2 to TRBJ1-6; no definite D call. This CDR3 contains 14 residues. Germline V gene lookup returns CDR1 SGHTA and CDR2 FQGNSA. V gave up 1 base and J gave up 6 bases, with 7 bases separating them. The CDR3 protein is CASSLGPFNSPLHF. The CDR3 DNA follows: TGTGCCAGCAGCTTAGGGCCGTTTAATTCACCCCTCCACTTT.

The CDR3 DNA follows: TGTGCCAGCAGCTTAGACGGGGGGAGATACGAGCAGTACTTC. Amino acids: CASSLDGGRYEQYF. This chain connects TRBV7-2 to TRBJ2-7; 7 bases line up with TRBD2. V shed 1 base, J shed 4 bases, and the junction held 4 bases outside the gene matches. The germline V gene has CDR1 SGHTA and CDR2 FQGNSA. This CDR3 region has 14 residues.

The V gene is TRBV6-5, the J gene TRBJ2-7; TRBD2 aligns across 8 bases. The V gene's germline CDR1 is MNHEY and CDR2 SVGAGI. The junction had 8 bases not matched to a gene; V was cut back by 6 bases and J by 4 bases. The CDR3 covers 14 residues. The CDR3 DNA reads TGTGCCAGCAGAGACTTAGCGGGAACGTACGAGCAGTACTTC. Its translation: CASRDLAGTYEQYF.

V usage is TRBV7-3 and J usage is TRBJ2-1, with D possibly TRBD2 on 6 matching bases. V dropped 5 bases and J dropped 8 bases, with 19 bases sitting between them. Germline CDR1 and CDR2: SGHTA and FQGTGA. The CDR3 contains 15 residues. The CDR3 DNA is TGTGCCAGCAGCCTAGCACGAGCGGGTATTGATGAGCAGTTCTTC. It is translated as CASSLARAGIDEQFF. The variable domain in full, with the rest retrieved from reference TRBV7-3 and TRBJ2-1, is GAGVSQTPSNKVTEKGKYVELRCDPISGHTALYWYRQSLGQGPEFLIYFQGTGAADDSGLPNDRFFAVRPEGSVSTLKIQRTERGDSAVYLCASSLARAGIDEQFFGPGTRLTVL.

The chain joins TRBV11-2 to TRBJ1-4; 10 nucleotides agree with TRBD1. Unmatched junction bases numbered 8, after V lost 8 bases and J lost 8 bases. CDR1 and CDR2 (germline): SGHAT, FQNNGV. CDR3 length equals 14 residues. The chain's CDR3 is CASGQGGYKEKLFF. Written as DNA, the CDR3 is TGTGCCAGCGGACAGGGGGGATATAAGGAAAAACTGTTTTTT.

The V and J genes are TRBV3-1 (or the pseudogene TRBV3-2) and TRBJ2-2; 8 bases agree with TRBD1. The CDR3 sequence is 16 residues long. V gave up 4 bases and J gave up 6 bases; unmatched junction bases: 10. Per germline, CDR1 LGHDT and CDR2 YNNKEL (reference sequence). CDR3 loop: CASSRRTGYGAGELFF. The CDR3 bases are TGTGCCAGCAGCCGAAGGACAGGGTACGGTGCCGGGGAGCTGTTTTTT.

A single count supports this clone. V is TRBV28 and J is TRBJ1-1, with 7 bases identical to TRBD1. The CDR3 loop spans 12 amino acids. Germline values: CDR1 MDHEN, CDR2 SYDVKM. Losses at the gene ends were 8 bases for V and 4 bases for J; bases not matched to a gene: 4. The CDR3 DNA follows: TGTGCCAGCCAGACAGGGCGCACTGAAGCTTTCTTT. Translating it yields CASQTGRTEAFF. The entire variable domain, with the rest obtained from reference TRBV28 and TRBJ1-1, is as follows: DVKVTQSSRYLVKRTGEKVFLECVQDMDHENMFWYRQDPGLGLRLIYFSYDVKMKEKGDIPEGYSVSREKKERFSLILESASTNQTSMYLCASQTGRTEAFFGQGTRLTVV.

The chain uses TRBV12-3 or TRBV12-4 and TRBJ1-1; no firm D call. The CDR3 has 13 residues. The V and J ends lost 8 bases and 6 bases respectively, with 16 bases between them. CDR3 nucleotide sequence: TGTGCCAGCGACCACAGACCTTCGGCTGAAGCTTTCTTT. It codes for CASDHRPSAEAFF.